Presented here are 32 T cell receptor beta chains from one specimen sequenced in a study of OX40 agonist ivuxolimab in advanced cancers. Assay used: immunoSEQ multiplex PCR; TCRdb lists only in-frame clones, some missing. The top ten clones hold roughly 0.38% of a sample with 70,000 to 100,000 clones, approximately 89% of them seen once. The source was CD4+ or CD8+ T cells sorted from blood, collected in a trial of the OX40 agonist ivuxolimab. The receptors shown here come from an adult with an advanced solid tumor such as melanoma, head and neck, liver or kidney cancer.

With respect to this clone: Other DNA sequences in the same sample also yield this CDR3. J is TRBJ2-2 and V is TRBV2, with 7 bases identical to TRBD1. The germline gives CDR1 SNHLY, CDR2 FYNNEI. Losses at the gene ends were 1 base for V and 0 bases for J; bases not matched to a gene: 2. This CDR3 has 16 residues. The CDR3 loop is CASSEVTGANTGELFF. The CDR3 nucleotides read TGTGCCAGCAGTGAAGTCACAGGGGCGAACACCGGGGAGCTGTTTTTT.

The chain joins TRBV7-9 to TRBJ1-4; D not resolved. Germline V lookup: CDR1 SEHNR, CDR2 FQNEAQ (reference sequence). V was pared by 1 base and J by 0 bases, with 15 bases between. The CDR3 is made up of 18 amino acids. CDR3 sequence (DNA): TGTGCCAGCAGCTTAGTTTTACGTCAACCGGCAACTAATGAAAAACTGTTTTTT. This codes for CASSLVLRQPATNEKLFF.

The V gene is TRBV6-5, the J gene TRBJ1-5; weak D call: TRBD1 (5 bases). From germline, CDR1 is MNHEY and CDR2 SVGAGI. This CDR3 has 13 residues. V lost 5 bases to trimming and J lost 7 bases, with 12 bases between them. The CDR3 here is CASSTRGRQPQHF. CDR3 in DNA: TGTGCCAGCAGTACACGGGGCAGGCAGCCCCAGCATTTT.

This chain uses TRBV19 with TRBJ1-5; D not resolved. The CDR3 runs 13 residues. Trimming removed 7 bases at V and 5 bases at J, with 12 bases between. The V gene's germline CDR1 is LNHDA and CDR2 SQIVND (reference sequence). The CDR3 region has the DNA TGTGCCAGTACGTGGGAAAGGGATCAGCCCCAGCATTTT. As protein: CASTWERDQPQHF.

This chain joins TRBV9 and TRBJ2-1, with D tentatively TRBD1 or TRBD2 (6 bases each). The ends were cut back, 0 bases at V and 6 bases at J, with 13 bases in the middle. Germline V lookup: CDR1 SGDLS, CDR2 YYNGEE. CDR3 length equals 15 residues. CDR3 bases: TGTGCCAGCAGCGTAGGAGGGGGGAGAGGCAATGAGCAGTTCTTC. It encodes CASSVGGGRGNEQFF.

The rearrangement links TRBV19 to TRBJ2-2; the match to TRBD2 covers 10 bases. The CDR3 runs to 16 residues. In germline, CDR1 is LNHDA, CDR2 SQIVND (reference sequence). V shed 6 bases and J 0 bases; nucleotides not matched to a gene: 4. CDR3 nucleotide sequence: TGTGCCAGTAGCTCAGCGGGAGGGCCGAACACCGGGGAGCTGTTTTTT. Its protein product is CASSSAGGPNTGELFF.

The V call is TRBV19, the J call TRBJ2-2; 7 bases are a match to TRBD2. The CDR3 is 13 residues long. CDR1 and CDR2 from the germline V gene are LNHDA and SQIVND (reference sequence). The junction had 5 bases not matched to a gene; V was cut back by 8 bases and J by 5 bases. The CDR3 DNA sequence: TGTGCCAGTCGTGGGGGGGAAACCGGGGAGCTGTTTTTT. Translation: CASRGGETGELFF.

The V gene is TRBV7-9, the J gene TRBJ2-1; the D is unclear. Per the germline V gene, CDR1 is SEHNR and CDR2 is FQNEAQ (reference sequence). V lost 1 base, J lost 0 bases, and 10 bases lay in between. The CDR3 spans 16 residues. The CDR3 here is CASSLGAVSSYNEQFF. CDR3 bases: TGTGCCAGCAGCTTAGGAGCTGTGAGCTCCTACAATGAGCAGTTCTTC. Full variable domain (rest looked up from reference TRBV7-9 and TRBJ2-1): DTGVSQNPRHKITKRGQNVTFRCDPISEHNRLYWYRQTLGQGPEFLTYFQNEAQLEKSRLLSDRFSAERPKGSFSTLEIQRTEQGDSAMYLCASSLGAVSSYNEQFFGPGTRLTVL.

The genes are TRBV6-6 and TRBJ2-6; D unresolved. Deletions cut 6 bases from V and 0 bases from J, with 9 bases between. In germline, CDR1 is MNHNY, CDR2 SVGAGI (reference sequence). The CDR3 contains 15 residues. This CDR3 reads CASRRTSSGANVLTF. CDR3 nucleotides: TGTGCCAGCAGGAGAACAAGCTCTGGGGCCAACGTCCTGACTTTC.

J is TRBJ1-2 and V is TRBV2; D might be TRBD1 (5 bases). In germline, CDR1 is SNHLY, CDR2 FYNNEI. This CDR3 contains 16 residues. V was pared by 1 base and J by 4 bases, with 16 bases between. CDR3 in DNA: TGTGCCAGCAGTGAAGAGGGGTCTACAGGCTTCTATGGCTACACCTTC. Protein sequence: CASSEEGSTGFYGYTF.

The chain recombines TRBV2 with TRBJ2-2; 9 positions agree with TRBD1. V lost 4 bases and J lost 5; bases outside the gene matches: 5. This CDR3 has 15 residues. CDR1 is SNHLY and CDR2 is FYNNEI in the germline V gene. CDR3 bases: TGTGCCAGCAGTGGACAGGGGGTACGAACCGGGGAGCTGTTTTTT. Translation gives CASSGQGVRTGELFF.

The rearrangement uses TRBV18 and TRBJ2-7; TRBD1 matches at 8 bases. After removal of 4 bases from V and 3 bases from J, the junction contained 2 bases not matched to a gene. This CDR3 is 13 amino acids long. Germline CDR1 reads KGHSH; CDR2 reads LQKENI. The CDR3 reads CASSRGQDYEQYF. CDR3 in DNA: TGTGCCAGCTCACGGGGACAGGACTACGAGCAGTACTTC.

This chain joins TRBV5-4 and TRBJ1-1; maybe TRBD1 (5 bases). CDR3 length equals 15 residues. The germline gives CDR1 SGHNT, CDR2 YYREEE (reference sequence). Trimming stripped 4 bases from V and 4 bases from J, with 17 bases between. The DNA of the CDR3 is TGTGCCAGCAGCCGGCCTACTGAGAGGGGCACTGAAGCTTTCTTT. Translating it yields CASSRPTERGTEAFF.

The V gene is TRBV11-3, the J gene TRBJ2-5, with 13 bases matching TRBD2. The V segment lost 4 bases and the J segment 2 bases; nucleotides outside the gene matches: 1. Germline assignment: CDR1 SGHNT and CDR2 YENEEA. The CDR3 contains 15 residues. The chain's CDR3 is CASSSGLAGQETQYF. In DNA form, the CDR3 reads TGTGCCAGCAGCTCGGGACTAGCGGGACAAGAGACCCAGTACTTC.

V usage is TRBV7-8 and J usage is TRBJ2-7; D may be TRBD2 (6 bases). CDR1 is SGHVS and CDR2 is FQNEAQ in the germline V gene. The V and J ends lost 1 base and 10 bases respectively, with 20 bases between them. The CDR3 has 15 amino acids. CDR3 nucleotide sequence: TGTGCCAGCAGCTTAGATTCGGTAGCGGATAGGATCCAGTACTTC. It translates to CASSLDSVADRIQYF. The full variable domain, rest sourced from reference TRBV7-8 and TRBJ2-7, is GAGVSQSPRYKVAKRGQDVALRCDPISGHVSLFWYQQALGQGPEFLTYFQNEAQLDKSGLPSDRFFAERPEGSVSTLKIQRTQQEDSAVYLCASSLDSVADRIQYFGPGTRLTVT.

The gene calls are TRBV2 and TRBJ2-5; D is unresolved. Germline values: CDR1 SNHLY, CDR2 FYNNEI. The CDR3 loop spans 12 amino acids. V was pared by 4 bases and J by 6 bases, with 9 bases between. The CDR3 spells CASSGSTQTQYF. CDR3 nucleotide sequence: TGTGCCAGCAGTGGTTCCACACAGACCCAGTACTTC.

The J gene is TRBJ1-1, the V gene TRBV9, with D possibly matching TRBD1 (5 bases). V was clipped by 3 bases and J by 5 bases, with 17 bases between them. The CDR3 consists of 15 residues. Looked up from germline, CDR1 is SGDLS and CDR2 is YYNGEE. CDR3 sequence reads: CASSGNRYHGTEAFF. The CDR3 DNA follows: TGTGCCAGCAGCGGAAACAGGTATCATGGAACTGAAGCTTTCTTT. Based on the CDR3 plus reference TRBV9 and TRBJ1-1, the full variable domain is DSGVTQTPKHLITATGQRVTLRCSPRSGDLSVYWYQQSLDQGLQFLIQYYNGEERAKGNILERFSAQQFPDLHSELNLSSLELGDSALYFCASSGNRYHGTEAFFGQGTRLTVV.

This clone came up once. Germline is not matched at one junction end, which may reflect a read error. V usage is TRBV11-3 and J usage is TRBJ1-1, with D unresolved. The germline CDR1 and CDR2 sequences are SGHNT and YENEEA. CDR3 length: 14 amino acids. The CDR3 spells CASSLDTMNTEAFF. DNA for the CDR3: TGTGCCAGCAGCCTAGACACCATGAACACTGAAGCTTTCTTT.

The rearrangement uses TRBV7-2 and TRBJ2-7, with 10 bases fitting TRBD2. The CDR3 sequence is 17 residues long. The germline CDR1 and CDR2 sequences are SGHTA and FQGNSA. V was clipped by 6 bases and J by 4 bases; unmatched bases: 15. The CDR3 spells CASSHSSGRSPGYEQYF. The DNA of the CDR3 is TGTGCCAGCAGTCATAGTAGCGGGAGGTCCCCAGGGTACGAGCAGTACTTC.

This chain uses TRBV27 with TRBJ1-5; D remains unclear. Between the trimmed V and J ends, which lost 6 bases and 3 bases, there was a span of 27 bases. From germline, CDR1 is MNHEY and CDR2 SMNVEV (reference sequence). The CDR3 runs 19 residues. CDR3: CASSEGGRESRVVNQPQHF. The CDR3 nucleotides are TGTGCCAGCAGCGAAGGCGGGAGAGAAAGTCGGGTAGTCAATCAGCCCCAGCATTTT.

V is TRBV5-1 and J is TRBJ2-7, with TRBD1 as a possible D gene (6 bases). V lost 5 bases to trimming and J lost 3 bases, with 18 bases between them. Germline loops: CDR1 SGHRS, CDR2 YFSETQ. CDR3 length: 15 amino acids. The CDR3 spells CASRLNVQGSYEQYF. The CDR3 DNA is TGCGCCAGCAGACTAAACGTGCAGGGGAGCTACGAGCAGTACTTC.

This clone was seen a single time. V and J are TRBV4-1 and TRBJ1-2; TRBD1 is a possible D gene (5 bases). The length of the CDR3 is 18 residues. Deletions cut 4 bases from V and 5 bases from J, with 26 bases between. Germline V gene lookup returns CDR1 MGHRA and CDR2 YSYEKL. Here the CDR3 DNA reads TGCGCCAGCAGCCCCTTTCGGGGGGAGACAGCTGCCAGGTATGGCTACACCTTC. As protein: CASSPFRGETAARYGYTF.

The V gene is TRBV7-6, the J gene TRBJ2-2; 9 bases are shared with TRBD2. Trimming at V came to 0 bases and at J to 3 bases, leaving 11 bases not matched to a gene. CDR3 length equals 19 residues. CDR1 and CDR2 from the germline V gene are SGHVS and FNYEAQ. The CDR3 nucleotides are TGTGCCAGCAGCTTAGCGATCCTTGGACTAGCGACCTACACCGGGGAGCTGTTTTTT. This translates into CASSLAILGLATYTGELFF.

The chain uses TRBV2 and TRBJ2-7; 7 bases agree with TRBD2. CDR3 length: 13 residues. Trimming took 1 base from V and 5 from J; bases not matched to a gene: 2. The V gene's germline CDR1 is SNHLY and CDR2 FYNNEI. CDR3 protein: CASSEVGGNEQYF. For the CDR3, the DNA is TGTGCCAGCAGTGAAGTCGGGGGGAACGAGCAGTACTTC.

The CDR3 sequence is CASSLGDSQETQYF. The CDR3 nucleotides read TGCGCCAGCAGCTTGGGGGACAGTCAAGAGACCCAGTACTTC. The chain carries TRBV5-1 and TRBJ2-5, with 7 nucleotides matching TRBD1. CDR3 length: 14 amino acids. Germline V gene lookup returns CDR1 SGHRS and CDR2 YFSETQ. Trimming took 0 bases from V and 2 from J; bases not matched to a gene: 1.

This chain links TRBV5-4 with TRBJ2-1; D is possibly TRBD1 (5 bases). V gave up 0 bases and J gave up 4 bases, with 14 bases separating them. The CDR3 is 16 amino acids. Per the germline V gene, CDR1 is SGHNT and CDR2 is YYREEE (reference sequence). The CDR3 DNA follows: TGTGCCAGCAGCTTGGCCTCAGGGAAGGTGTACAATGAGCAGTTCTTC. Translation: CASSLASGKVYNEQFF.

V usage is TRBV4-2 and J usage is TRBJ2-2, with 12 nucleotides matching TRBD2. This CDR3 has 18 amino acids. Germline values: CDR1 LGHNA, CDR2 YNFKEQ. The V gene end was trimmed by 5 bases and the J gene end by 0 bases; junction bases not matched to a gene: 7. CDR3 nucleotides: TGTGCCAGCAGCAAAGCTAGCGGGAGGGCCCCGAACACCGGGGAGCTGTTTTTT. Amino acid sequence: CASSKASGRAPNTGELFF.

The genes are TRBV10-3 and TRBJ2-1; D remains ambiguous. CDR3 size: 12 residues. Germline-derived CDR1 and CDR2 are ENHRY and SYGVKD. Trimming removed 3 bases at V and 10 bases at J, with 10 bases between. As DNA, the CDR3 is TGTGCCATCAGTGAAAGGTGGCAGGAGCAGTTCTTC. Translated, it gives CAISERWQEQFF.

This chain's CDR3 is CASTYGTAFTDTQYF. The CDR3 DNA reads as TGTGCCAGCACCTACGGGACAGCCTTCACAGATACGCAGTATTTT. V and J are TRBV2 and TRBJ2-3, with TRBD1 matching 7 bases. J gave up 2 bases and V 7 bases, and 9 bases lay outside the gene matches. CDR1 and CDR2 (germline): SNHLY, FYNNEI. The CDR3 is 15 amino acids.

V gene TRBV19 combines with J gene TRBJ2-2; D might be TRBD1 (7 bases). V was shortened by 3 bases and J by 5 bases, with 19 bases between the two germline ends. This CDR3 region has 17 residues. Germline assignment: CDR1 LNHDA and CDR2 SQIVND (reference sequence). The DNA for the CDR3 is TGTGCCAGTAGTATGGGGGGACAGATTTTTAGAACCGGGGAGCTGTTTTTT. It codes for CASSMGGQIFRTGELFF.

The chain recombines TRBV5-8 with TRBJ1-2, with D possibly TRBD1 on 6 matching bases. The length of the CDR3 is 13 residues. Trimming removed 0 bases at V and 5 bases at J, with 8 bases between. Germline lookup yields CDR1 SGHTS and CDR2 YDEGEE. CDR3 loop: CASSLGQEYGYTF. The CDR3 coding sequence is TGTGCCAGCAGCTTGGGACAGGAGTATGGCTACACCTTC.

The chain recombines TRBV4-1 with TRBJ1-4; D remains unclear. Germline V gene sequence: CDR1 MGHRA, CDR2 YSYEKL. Trimming took off 0 bases at V and 1 base at J, with 9 bases between the two ends. The CDR3 runs to 16 residues. The CDR3 protein is CASSQDPTLTNEKLFF. The DNA of the CDR3 is TGCGCCAGCAGCCAAGACCCAACGTTAACTAATGAAAAACTGTTTTTT.